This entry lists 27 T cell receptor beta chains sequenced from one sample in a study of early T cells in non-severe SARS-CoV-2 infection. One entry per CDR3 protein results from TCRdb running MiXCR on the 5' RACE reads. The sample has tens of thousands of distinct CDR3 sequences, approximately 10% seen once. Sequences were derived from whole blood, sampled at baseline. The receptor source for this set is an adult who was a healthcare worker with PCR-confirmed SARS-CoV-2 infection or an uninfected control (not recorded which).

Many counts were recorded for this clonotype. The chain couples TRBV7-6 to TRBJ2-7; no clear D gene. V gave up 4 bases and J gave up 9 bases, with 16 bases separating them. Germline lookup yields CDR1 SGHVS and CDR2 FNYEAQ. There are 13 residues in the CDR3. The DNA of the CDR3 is TGTGCCAGCAGCTCCGGATTAGAGGTGTCGCAGTACTTC. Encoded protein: CASSSGLEVSQYF. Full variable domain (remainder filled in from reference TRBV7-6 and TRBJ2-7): GAGVSQSPRYKVTKRGQDVALRCDPISGHVSLYWYRQALGQGPEFLTYFNYEAQQDKSGLPNDRFSAERPEGSISTLTIQRTEQRDSAMYRCASSSGLEVSQYFGPGTRLTVT.

CDR3 in amino acids: CSVDGNYGYTF. The DNA for the CDR3 is TGCAGCGTCGATGGGAACTATGGCTACACCTTC. The chain links TRBV29-1 to TRBJ1-2; D is unclear. Per germline, CDR1 SQVTM and CDR2 ANQGSEA. Trimming cost V 6 bases and J 2 bases, with 7 bases left between them. The CDR3 spans 11 residues.

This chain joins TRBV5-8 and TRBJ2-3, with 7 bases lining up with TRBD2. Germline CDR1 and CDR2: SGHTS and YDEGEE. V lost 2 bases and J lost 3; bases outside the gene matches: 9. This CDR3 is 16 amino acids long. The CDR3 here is CASSFSGQGGTDTQYF. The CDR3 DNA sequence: TGTGCCAGCAGCTTCTCGGGGCAGGGAGGGACAGATACGCAGTATTTT.

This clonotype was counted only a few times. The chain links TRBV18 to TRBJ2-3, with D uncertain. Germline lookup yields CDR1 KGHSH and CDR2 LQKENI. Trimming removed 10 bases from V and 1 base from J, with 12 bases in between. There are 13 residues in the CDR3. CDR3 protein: CATLTSGTDTQYF. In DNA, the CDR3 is TGTGCCACCCTCACCTCTGGCACAGATACGCAGTATTTT.

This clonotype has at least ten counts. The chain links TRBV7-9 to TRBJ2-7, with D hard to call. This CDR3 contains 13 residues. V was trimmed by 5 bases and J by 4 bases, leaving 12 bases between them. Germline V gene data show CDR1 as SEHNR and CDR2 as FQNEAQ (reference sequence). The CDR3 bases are TGTGCCAGCAGCCCCGAGGCGGTGTACGAGCAGTACTTC. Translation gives CASSPEAVYEQYF.

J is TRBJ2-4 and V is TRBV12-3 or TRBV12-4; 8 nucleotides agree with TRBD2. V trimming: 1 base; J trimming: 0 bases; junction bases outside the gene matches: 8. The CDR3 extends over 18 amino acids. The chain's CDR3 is CASSLESLAGTAKNIQYF. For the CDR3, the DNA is TGTGCCAGCAGTTTAGAGTCCTTAGCGGGGACAGCCAAAAACATTCAGTACTTC.

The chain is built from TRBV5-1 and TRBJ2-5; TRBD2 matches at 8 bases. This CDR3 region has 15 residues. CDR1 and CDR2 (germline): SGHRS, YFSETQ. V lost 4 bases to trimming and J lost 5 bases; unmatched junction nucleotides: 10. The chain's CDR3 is CASSLPGGVDETQYF. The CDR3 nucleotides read TGCGCCAGCAGCCTCCCCGGGGGGGTCGACGAGACCCAGTACTTC.

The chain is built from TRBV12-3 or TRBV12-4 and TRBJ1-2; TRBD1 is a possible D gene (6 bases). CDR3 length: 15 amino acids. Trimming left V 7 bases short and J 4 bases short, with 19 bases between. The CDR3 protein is CASTQQRTVTYGYTF. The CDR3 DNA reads TGTGCCAGCACCCAACAAAGGACAGTTACCTATGGCTACACCTTC.

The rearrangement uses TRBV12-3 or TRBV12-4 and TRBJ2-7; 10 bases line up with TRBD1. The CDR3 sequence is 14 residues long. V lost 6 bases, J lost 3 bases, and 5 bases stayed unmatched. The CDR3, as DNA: TGTGCCAGCAGCCGACAGGGGGCGAACTACGAGCAGTACTTC. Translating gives CASSRQGANYEQYF.

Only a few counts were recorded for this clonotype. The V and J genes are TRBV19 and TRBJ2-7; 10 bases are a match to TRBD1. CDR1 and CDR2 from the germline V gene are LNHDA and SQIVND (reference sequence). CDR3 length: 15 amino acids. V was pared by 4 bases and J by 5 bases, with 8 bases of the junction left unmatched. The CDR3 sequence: CASSKRRQGANEQYF. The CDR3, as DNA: TGTGCCAGTAGTAAGAGGCGACAGGGGGCGAACGAGCAGTACTTC.

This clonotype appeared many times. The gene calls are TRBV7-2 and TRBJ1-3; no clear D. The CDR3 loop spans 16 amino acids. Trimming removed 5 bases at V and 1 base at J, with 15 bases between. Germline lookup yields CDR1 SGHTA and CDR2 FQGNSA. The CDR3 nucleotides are TGTGCCAGCAGCCAATTAAGTCCGGGATCTGGAAACACCATATATTTT. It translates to CASSQLSPGSGNTIYF.

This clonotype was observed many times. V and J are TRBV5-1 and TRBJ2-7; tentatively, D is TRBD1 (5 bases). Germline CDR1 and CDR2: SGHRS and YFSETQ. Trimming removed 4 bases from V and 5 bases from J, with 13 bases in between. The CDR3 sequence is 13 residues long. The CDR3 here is CASSQDISNEQYF. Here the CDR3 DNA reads TGCGCCAGCAGCCAGGACATTTCCAACGAGCAGTACTTC.

For the CDR3, the DNA is TGCAGCGTTGAAGTGGACAGATACAATGAGCAGTTCTTC. Translation: CSVEVDRYNEQFF. This chain uses TRBV29-1 with TRBJ2-1; tentatively, D is TRBD1 (6 bases). Per germline, CDR1 SQVTM and CDR2 ANQGSEA. This CDR3 has 13 residues. Deletions cut 1 base from V and 4 bases from J, with 8 bases between.

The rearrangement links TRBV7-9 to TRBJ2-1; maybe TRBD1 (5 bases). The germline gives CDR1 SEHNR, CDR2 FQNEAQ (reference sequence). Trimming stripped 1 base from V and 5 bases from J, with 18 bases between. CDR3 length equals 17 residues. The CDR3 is CASSLEGLTLRNNEQFF. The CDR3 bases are TGTGCCAGCAGCTTAGAGGGGCTAACCTTAAGAAACAATGAGCAGTTCTTC.

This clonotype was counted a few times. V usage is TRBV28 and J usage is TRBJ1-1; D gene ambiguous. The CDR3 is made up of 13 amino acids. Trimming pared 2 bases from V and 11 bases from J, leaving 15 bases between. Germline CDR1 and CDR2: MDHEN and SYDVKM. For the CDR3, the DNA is TGTGCCAGCAGTTTACTTATGACTGCGGGGGCTTTCTTT. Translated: CASSLLMTAGAFF.

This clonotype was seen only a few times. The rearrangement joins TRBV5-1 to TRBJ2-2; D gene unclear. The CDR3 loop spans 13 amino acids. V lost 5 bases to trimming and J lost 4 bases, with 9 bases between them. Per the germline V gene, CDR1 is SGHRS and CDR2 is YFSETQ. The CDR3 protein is CASRWAATGELFF. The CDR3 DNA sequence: TGCGCCAGCAGGTGGGCAGCCACCGGGGAGCTGTTTTTT. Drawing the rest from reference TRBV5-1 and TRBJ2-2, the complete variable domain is KAGVTQTPRYLIKTRGQQVTLSCSPISGHRSVSWYQQTPGQGLQFLFEYFSETQRNKGNFPGRFSGRQFSNSRSEMNVSTLELGDSALYLCASRWAATGELFFGEGSRLTVL.

CDR3 amino acids: CASSLWVQGGSPLHF. The CDR3 DNA sequence: TGTGCCAGCAGTTTGTGGGTCCAGGGTGGCTCACCCCTCCACTTT. The V gene is TRBV28, the J gene TRBJ1-6; tentatively, D is TRBD1 (5 bases). This CDR3 contains 15 residues. Germline V gene data show CDR1 as MDHEN and CDR2 as SYDVKM. V was trimmed by 3 bases and J by 10 bases, leaving 16 bases between them.

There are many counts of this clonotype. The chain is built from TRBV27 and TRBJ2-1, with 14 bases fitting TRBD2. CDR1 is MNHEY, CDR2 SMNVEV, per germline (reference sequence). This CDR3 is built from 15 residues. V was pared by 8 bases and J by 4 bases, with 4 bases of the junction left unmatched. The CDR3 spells CASSGLAGGYNEQFF. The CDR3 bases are TGTGCCAGCTCAGGACTAGCGGGGGGATACAATGAGCAGTTCTTC.

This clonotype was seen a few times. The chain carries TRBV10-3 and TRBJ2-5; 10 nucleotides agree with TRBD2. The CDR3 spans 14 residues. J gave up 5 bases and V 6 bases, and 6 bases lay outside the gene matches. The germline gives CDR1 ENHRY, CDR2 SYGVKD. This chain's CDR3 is CAIRSGGASETQYF. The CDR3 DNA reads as TGTGCCATCAGAAGCGGGGGGGCCTCGGAGACCCAGTACTTC.

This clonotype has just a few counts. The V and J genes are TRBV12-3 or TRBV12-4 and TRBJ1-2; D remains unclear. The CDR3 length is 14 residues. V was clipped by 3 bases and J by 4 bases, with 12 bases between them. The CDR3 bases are TGTGCCAGCAGTTTGTCGACGTTAAGCTATGGCTACACCTTC. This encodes CASSLSTLSYGYTF.

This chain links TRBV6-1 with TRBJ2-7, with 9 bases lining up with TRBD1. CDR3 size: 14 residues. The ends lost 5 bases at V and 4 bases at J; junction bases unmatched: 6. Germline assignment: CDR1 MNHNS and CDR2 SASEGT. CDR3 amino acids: CASSFRDREYEQYF. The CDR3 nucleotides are TGTGCCAGCAGTTTCCGGGACAGGGAATACGAGCAGTACTTC.

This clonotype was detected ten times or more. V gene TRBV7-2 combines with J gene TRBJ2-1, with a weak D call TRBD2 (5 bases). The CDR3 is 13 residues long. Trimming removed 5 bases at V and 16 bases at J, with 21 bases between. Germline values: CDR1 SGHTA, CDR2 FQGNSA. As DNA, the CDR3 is TGTGCCAGCAGCCCAACCAGAGAGGGAAAAAAATTCTTC. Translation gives CASSPTREGKKFF. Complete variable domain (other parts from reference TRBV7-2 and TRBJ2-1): GAGVSQSPSNKVTEKGKDVELRCDPISGHTALYWYRQSLGQGLEFLIYFQGNSAPDKSGLPSDRFSAERTGGSVSTLTIQRTQQEDSAVYLCASSPTREGKKFFGPGTRLTVL.

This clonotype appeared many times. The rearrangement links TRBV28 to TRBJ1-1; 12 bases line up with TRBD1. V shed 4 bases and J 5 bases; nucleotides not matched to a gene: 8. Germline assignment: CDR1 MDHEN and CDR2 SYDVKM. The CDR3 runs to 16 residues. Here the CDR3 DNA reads TGTGCCAGCAGTTCCCTCGGGACAGGGGGCGGGACTGAAGCTTTCTTT. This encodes CASSSLGTGGGTEAFF. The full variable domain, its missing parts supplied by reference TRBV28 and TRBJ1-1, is DVKVTQSSRYLVKRTGEKVFLECVQDMDHENMFWYRQDPGLGLRLIYFSYDVKMKEKGDIPEGYSVSREKKERFSLILESASTNQTSMYLCASSSLGTGGGTEAFFGQGTRLTVV.

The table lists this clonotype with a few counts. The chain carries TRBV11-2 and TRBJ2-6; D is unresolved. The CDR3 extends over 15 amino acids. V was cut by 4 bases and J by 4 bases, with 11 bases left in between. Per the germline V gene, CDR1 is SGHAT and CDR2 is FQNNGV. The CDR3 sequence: CASSSAVGGANVLTF. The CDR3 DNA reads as TGTGCCAGCAGCTCCGCCGTGGGAGGGGCCAACGTCCTGACTTTC.

The CDR3 spells CSVNRDLRGSDTQYF. The CDR3 region has the DNA TGCAGCGTTAACCGGGACCTGCGGGGTTCAGATACGCAGTATTTT. V gene TRBV29-1 combines with J gene TRBJ2-3; TRBD2 might be the D (6 bases). The CDR3 is made up of 15 amino acids. Germline V gene data show CDR1 as SQVTM and CDR2 as ANQGSEA. Trimming removed 5 bases at V and 4 bases at J, with 19 bases between.

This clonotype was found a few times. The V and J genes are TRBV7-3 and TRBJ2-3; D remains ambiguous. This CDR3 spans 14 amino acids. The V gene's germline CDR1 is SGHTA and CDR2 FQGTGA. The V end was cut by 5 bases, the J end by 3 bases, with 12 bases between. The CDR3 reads CASSPQDRTDTQYF. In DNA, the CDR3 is TGTGCCAGCAGCCCCCAGGACCGGACAGATACGCAGTATTTT.

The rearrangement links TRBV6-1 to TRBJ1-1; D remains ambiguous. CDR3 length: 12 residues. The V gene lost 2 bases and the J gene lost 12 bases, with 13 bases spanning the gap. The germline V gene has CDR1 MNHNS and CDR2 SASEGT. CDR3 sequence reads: CASSEYGQRTFF. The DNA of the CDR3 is TGTGCCAGCAGTGAATATGGGCAGAGAACTTTCTTT.